These 21 T cell receptor beta chains originate from one sample sequenced in a study of blood T cell repertoires in COVID-19. This table comes from immunoSEQ multiplex PCR, and its TCRdb copy is limited to in-frame clones, with some not included. The table records about 140,000 clones, more than 75% of them present only once. The sample comprised peripheral blood. These TCRs come from a human donor in a cohort sampled during active COVID-19.

This chain connects TRBV7-2 to TRBJ2-1, with 9 nucleotides matching TRBD2. This CDR3 is built from 15 residues. Germline lookup yields CDR1 SGHTA and CDR2 FQGNSA. V was clipped by 4 bases and J by 3 bases; unmatched bases: 4. In DNA form, the CDR3 reads TGTGCCAGCAGCTCCTCTAGCGGGATCTACAATGAGCAGTTCTTC. This codes for CASSSSSGIYNEQFF.

V gene TRBV6-1 combines with J gene TRBJ2-1; possible D gene TRBD2, 7 bases. Trimming removed 2 bases from V and 4 bases from J, with 15 bases in between. In germline, CDR1 is MNHNS, CDR2 SASEGT. This CDR3 is 16 amino acids long. The CDR3 is CASSERTGGLYNEQFF. For the CDR3, the DNA is TGTGCCAGCAGTGAAAGGACGGGGGGCCTTTACAATGAGCAGTTCTTC.

This clone is a singleton in its sample. The chain has TRBV6-6 and TRBJ1-1; D is possibly TRBD1 (5 bases). From germline, CDR1 is MNHNY and CDR2 SVGAGI (reference sequence). The CDR3 is 13 residues long. Trimming removed 5 bases from V and 8 bases from J, with 15 bases in between. The CDR3: CASSLPDRGEAFF. Here the CDR3 DNA reads TGTGCCAGCAGTCTCCCGGACCGGGGGGAAGCTTTCTTT.

The genes are TRBV11-1 and TRBJ2-1; D uncertain. There are 13 residues in the CDR3. V was clipped by 3 bases and J by 4 bases, with 7 bases between them. Germline CDR1 reads SGHAT; CDR2 reads FQDESV (reference sequence). The CDR3 region has the DNA TGTGCCAGCAGCTTGACACGGTACAATGAGCAGTTCTTC. This gives the protein CASSLTRYNEQFF.

The V gene is TRBV7-9, the J gene TRBJ2-5, with D possibly TRBD2 on 6 matching bases. The V gene's germline CDR1 is SEHNR and CDR2 FQNEAQ (reference sequence). The V and J ends lost 9 bases and 3 bases respectively, with 29 bases between them. This CDR3 contains 18 residues. The CDR3 reads CASMGWLSSGGIKETQYF. CDR3 sequence (DNA): TGTGCCAGTATGGGGTGGCTCTCTTCCGGGGGTATAAAAGAGACCCAGTACTTC.

This clone was counted only a few times. This chain joins TRBV28 and TRBJ1-2, with 10 bases that match TRBD1. The V gene's germline CDR1 is MDHEN and CDR2 SYDVKM. Trimming removed 5 bases from V and 2 bases from J; junction bases left unmatched: 8. The length of the CDR3 is 16 residues. The CDR3 coding sequence is TGTGCCAGCAGTACCCGACAGGGGGCTTGGAACTATGGCTACACCTTC. This codes for CASSTRQGAWNYGYTF.

A few counts support this clone. The rearrangement joins TRBV4-2 to TRBJ2-2, with D perhaps TRBD2 (6 bases). The CDR3 runs to 13 residues. V gave up 4 bases and J gave up 7 bases, with 10 bases separating them. CDR1 and CDR2 (germline): LGHNA, YNFKEQ. In DNA, the CDR3 is TGTGCCAGCAGCCGCGGGACGGGCGGGGAGCTGTTTTTT. Encoded protein: CASSRGTGGELFF.

The chain links TRBV6-4 to TRBJ2-3; perhaps TRBD2 as D (6 bases). V shed 9 bases and J shed 0 bases, with 13 bases lying between them. The CDR3 contains 14 residues. Germline V CDR1 and CDR2: MRHNA, SNTAGT. CDR3 protein: CASPGGTSTDTQYF. CDR3 nucleotides: TGTGCCAGTCCGGGCGGGACTAGCACAGATACGCAGTATTTT.

This clone appeared once. The V gene is TRBV7-6, the J gene TRBJ2-7; a weak D match, TRBD2 (5 bases). The germline V gene has CDR1 SGHVS and CDR2 FNYEAQ. V was pared by 1 base and J by 3 bases, with 16 bases between. The CDR3 has 16 amino acids. CDR3 sequence: CASSLDTRITIYEQYF. As DNA, the CDR3 is TGTGCCAGCAGCTTAGACACTAGGATTACTATCTACGAGCAGTACTTC.

This rearrangement joins TRBV5-1 to TRBJ2-2, with no clear D. The V and J ends lost 4 bases and 0 bases respectively, with 7 bases between them. The germline CDR1 and CDR2 sequences are SGHRS and YFSETQ. The CDR3 has 14 residues. For the CDR3, the DNA is TGCGCCAGCAGCCCGGGTTCGAACACCGGGGAGCTGTTTTTT. Translation: CASSPGSNTGELFF. The variable domain in full, with the rest retrieved from reference TRBV5-1 and TRBJ2-2, is KAGVTQTPRYLIKTRGQQVTLSCSPISGHRSVSWYQQTPGQGLQFLFEYFSETQRNKGNFPGRFSGRQFSNSRSEMNVSTLELGDSALYLCASSPGSNTGELFFGEGSRLTVL.

The rearrangement uses TRBV7-8 and TRBJ1-5, with 8 bases that match TRBD1. The CDR3 has 16 amino acids. The germline gives CDR1 SGHVS, CDR2 FQNEAQ. Trimming at V came to 5 bases and at J to 0 bases, leaving 6 bases not matched to a gene. The CDR3 coding sequence is TGTGCCAGCAGCGACAGGGGTAGATCTAGCAATCAGCCCCAGCATTTT. Protein product: CASSDRGRSSNQPQHF. The whole variable domain, remainder taken from reference TRBV7-8 and TRBJ1-5, is GAGVSQSPRYKVAKRGQDVALRCDPISGHVSLFWYQQALGQGPEFLTYFQNEAQLDKSGLPSDRFFAERPEGSVSTLKIQRTQQEDSAVYLCASSDRGRSSNQPQHFGDGTRLSIL.

The chain uses TRBV2 and TRBJ2-3, with a weak D call TRBD2 (6 bases). The germline V gene has CDR1 SNHLY and CDR2 FYNNEI. The CDR3 covers 13 residues. The germline V and J ends were trimmed by 8 bases and 9 bases, with 18 bases remaining between them. The CDR3 region is CASGGADAITQYF. The CDR3 DNA is TGTGCCAGCGGAGGGGCCGACGCGATCACGCAGTATTTT.

The chain has TRBV19 and TRBJ2-3; 7 bases line up with TRBD1. This CDR3 comprises 13 residues. With V trimmed by 7 bases and J by 4 bases, 5 bases remained unmatched. Germline values: CDR1 LNHDA, CDR2 SQIVND (reference sequence). Written as DNA, the CDR3 is TGTGCCAGTACCACTACAGGGGCAGATACGCAGTATTTT. Amino acids: CASTTTGADTQYF.

The rearrangement links TRBV29-1 to TRBJ2-1, with 10 bases lining up with TRBD2. This CDR3 region has 17 residues. Germline lookup yields CDR1 SQVTM and CDR2 ANQGSEA. V shed 1 base and J 8 bases; nucleotides not matched to a gene: 14. CDR3 coding DNA: TGCAGCGTTGAAGGGGGGGTGGCTAGCGGGAGAGTATATGAGCAGTTCTTC. Translated, it gives CSVEGGVASGRVYEQFF.

The J gene is TRBJ1-2, the V gene TRBV7-2; 7 bases are a match to TRBD1. Germline V gene data show CDR1 as SGHTA and CDR2 as FQGNSA. The CDR3 spans 13 residues. V shed 5 bases and J 8 bases; nucleotides not matched to a gene: 8. The CDR3 coding sequence is TGTGCCAGCAGCGAGGGACAGACGCCAGGCTACACCTTC. Protein sequence: CASSEGQTPGYTF.

The gene calls are TRBV11-2 and TRBJ2-7, with D possibly TRBD2 on 6 matching bases. The V end was cut by 9 bases, the J end by 4 bases, with 22 bases between. CDR3 length equals 15 residues. Germline lookup yields CDR1 SGHAT and CDR2 FQNNGV. This chain's CDR3 is CASRLAGTRTYEQYF. CDR3 nucleotide sequence: TGTGCCAGTAGGCTAGCCGGGACTCGAACTTACGAGCAGTACTTC.

The V gene is TRBV24-1, the J gene TRBJ2-1; 10 bases agree with TRBD2. CDR3 length: 13 amino acids. The germline V gene has CDR1 KGHDR and CDR2 SFDVKD. V was clipped by 8 bases and J by 8 bases; unmatched bases: 5. The CDR3 spells CATTSGSRDEQFF. The DNA for the CDR3 is TGTGCCACCACTAGCGGGAGTAGGGATGAGCAGTTCTTC.

This chain connects TRBV15 to TRBJ1-5; D possibly corresponds to TRBD1 (6 bases). V lost 5 bases, J lost 0 bases, and 23 bases lay in between. The CDR3 consists of 19 residues. Per the germline V gene, CDR1 is LNHNV and CDR2 is YYDKDF (reference sequence). This CDR3 is CATSYRKMTGAYSNQPQHF. The CDR3 nucleotides read TGTGCCACCAGCTACCGAAAGATGACAGGAGCATATAGCAATCAGCCCCAGCATTTT. Full variable domain (rest looked up from reference TRBV15 and TRBJ1-5): DAMVIQNPRYQVTQFGKPVTLSCSQTLNHNVMYWYQQKSSQAPKLLFHYYDKDFNNEADTPDNFQSRRPNTSFCFLDIRSPGLGDTAMYLCATSYRKMTGAYSNQPQHFGDGTRLSIL.

This chain connects TRBV7-2 to TRBJ2-1; 7 nucleotides agree with TRBD2. V lost 5 bases and J lost 5; bases outside the gene matches: 9. This CDR3 spans 15 amino acids. CDR1 is SGHTA and CDR2 is FQGNSA in the germline V gene. This CDR3 is CASSVGGSGDNEQFF. CDR3 DNA sequence: TGTGCCAGCAGCGTCGGGGGGAGTGGAGACAATGAGCAGTTCTTC.

The V gene is TRBV28, the J gene TRBJ2-1, with 7 nucleotides matching TRBD2. Trimming removed 4 bases from V and 1 base from J; junction bases left unmatched: 1. This CDR3 region has 14 residues. Germline-derived CDR1 and CDR2 are MDHEN and SYDVKM. The CDR3 DNA follows: TGTGCCAGCAGTTGGGGGGGTTCCTACAATGAGCAGTTCTTC. Its protein product is CASSWGGSYNEQFF.

V gene TRBV10-3 combines with J gene TRBJ1-1; 8 positions agree with TRBD1. The CDR3 covers 15 residues. Germline V gene data show CDR1 as ENHRY and CDR2 as SYGVKD. V shed 5 bases and J 4 bases; nucleotides not matched to a gene: 9. CDR3 in amino acids: CAISPHGQGGTEAFF. CDR3 sequence (DNA): TGTGCCATCAGTCCTCACGGACAGGGAGGCACTGAAGCTTTCTTT.